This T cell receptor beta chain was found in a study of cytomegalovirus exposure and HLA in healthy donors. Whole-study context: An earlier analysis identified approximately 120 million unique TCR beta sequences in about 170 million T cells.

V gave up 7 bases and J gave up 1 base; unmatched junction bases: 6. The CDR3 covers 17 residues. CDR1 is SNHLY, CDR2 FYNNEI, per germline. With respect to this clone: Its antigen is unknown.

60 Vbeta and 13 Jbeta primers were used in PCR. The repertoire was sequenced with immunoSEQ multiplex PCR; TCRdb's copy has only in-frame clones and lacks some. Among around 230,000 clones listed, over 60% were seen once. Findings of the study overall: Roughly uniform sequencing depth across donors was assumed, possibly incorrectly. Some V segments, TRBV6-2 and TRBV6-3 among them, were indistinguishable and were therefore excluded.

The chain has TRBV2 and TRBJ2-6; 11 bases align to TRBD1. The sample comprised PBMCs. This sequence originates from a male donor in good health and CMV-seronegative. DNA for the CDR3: TGTGCCAGCACCGCCGGGACAGGGGGGTCTGGGGCCAACGTCCTGACTTTC. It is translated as CASTAGTGGSGANVLTF.